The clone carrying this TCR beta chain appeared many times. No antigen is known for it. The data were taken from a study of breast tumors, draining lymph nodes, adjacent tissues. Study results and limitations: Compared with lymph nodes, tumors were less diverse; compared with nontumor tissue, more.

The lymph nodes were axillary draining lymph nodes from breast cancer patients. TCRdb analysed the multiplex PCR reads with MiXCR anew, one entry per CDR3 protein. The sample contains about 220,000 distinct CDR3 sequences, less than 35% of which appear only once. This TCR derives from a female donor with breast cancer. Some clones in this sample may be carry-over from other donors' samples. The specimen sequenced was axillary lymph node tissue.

This CDR3 reads CASSFRGITYEQYF. CDR3 in DNA: TGTGCCAGCAGCTTCCGGGGAATAACCTACGAGCAGTACTTC. The chain has TRBV5-6 and TRBJ2-7; D perhaps matches TRBD2 (5 bases). V dropped 2 bases and J dropped 2 bases, with 11 bases sitting between them. The CDR3 length is 14 residues. From germline, CDR1 is SGHDT and CDR2 YYEEEE.